These 17 T cell receptor beta chains came from one sample sequenced in a study of blood T cell repertoires in COVID-19. TCRdb's table, derived via immunoSEQ multiplex PCR, lists solely in-frame clones and lacks some. Here the sample spans some 100,000 clones, 86% being singletons. Sequenced: peripheral blood. Receptor source: a man aged 45 to 65 with acute or convalescent COVID-19.

This clone was counted only a few times. The chain joins TRBV19 to TRBJ1-2, with a possible D match to TRBD1 (6 bases). In germline, CDR1 is LNHDA, CDR2 SQIVND (reference sequence). V lost 8 bases and J lost 1, with 8 bases in between. The CDR3 runs 12 residues. The CDR3 loop is CASADSNYGYTF. The CDR3 DNA is TGTGCCAGTGCGGACAGTAACTATGGCTACACCTTC.

This chain uses TRBV19 with TRBJ2-7; 10 bases are a match to TRBD1. This CDR3 contains 15 residues. Germline CDR1 LNHDA, CDR2 SQIVND (reference sequence). V trimming: 4 bases; J trimming: 1 base; junction bases outside the gene matches: 4. The CDR3 DNA reads as TGTGCCAGTAGTACCGACAGGGGGCGATCCTACGAGCAGTACTTC. It yields the protein CASSTDRGRSYEQYF.

The J gene is TRBJ1-2, the V gene TRBV6-5, with D possibly matching TRBD1 (5 bases). With 0 bases removed from V and 3 bases from J, the gap between germline ends came to 11 bases. This CDR3 is built from 15 residues. Germline loops: CDR1 MNHEY, CDR2 SVGAGI. The CDR3 region has the DNA TGTGCCAGCAGTTACTCTGGGGGGACGGACTATGGCTACACCTTC. This translates into CASSYSGGTDYGYTF.

V usage is TRBV11-3 and J usage is TRBJ2-7; a possible D gene is TRBD1 (6 bases). The CDR3 runs 14 residues. Trimming left V 4 bases short and J 2 bases short, with 12 bases between. Germline V gene sequence: CDR1 SGHNT, CDR2 YENEEA. CDR3 protein: CASSWTVGAYEQYF. In DNA, the CDR3 is TGTGCCAGCAGCTGGACAGTAGGGGCCTACGAGCAGTACTTC.

This clone has more than one count but fewer than ten. J is TRBJ2-7 and V is TRBV11-2, with D possibly TRBD2 on 5 matching bases. This CDR3 comprises 16 residues. CDR1 and CDR2 from the germline V gene are SGHAT and FQNNGV. V was cut by 4 bases and J by 6 bases, with 22 bases left in between. For the CDR3, the DNA is TGTGCCAGCAGCTGGAAGGTGCTGGGAGCGTCCCGCGAGCAGTACTTC. Its protein product is CASSWKVLGASREQYF.

This clone came up a few times. This chain joins TRBV6-5 and TRBJ1-1; D might be TRBD1 (6 bases). Germline CDR1 MNHEY, CDR2 SVGAGI. V was clipped by 5 bases and J by 1 base, with 14 bases between them. The CDR3 is 15 residues long. The CDR3 spells CASSPLTTGNTEAFF. As DNA, the CDR3 is TGTGCCAGCAGTCCCCTAACGACAGGGAACACTGAAGCTTTCTTT.

The chain has TRBV24-1 and TRBJ1-2, with 8 nucleotides matching TRBD1. This CDR3 comprises 14 residues. With 4 bases clipped from V and 8 bases from J, the junction kept 8 bases outside the gene matches. Germline V gene sequence: CDR1 KGHDR, CDR2 SFDVKD. The CDR3 DNA reads as TGTGCCACCAGTGACAACAACAGGGGGAGCGGCTACACCTTC. Its translation is CATSDNNRGSGYTF.

The V and J genes are TRBV30 and TRBJ2-2; no definite D call. Germline CDR1 is GTSNPN and CDR2 is SVGIG (reference sequence). The CDR3 covers 13 residues. Trimming took off 4 bases at V and 3 bases at J, with 9 bases between the two ends. CDR3 region: CAWNSYDTGELFF. CDR3 sequence (DNA): TGTGCCTGGAATTCTTATGACACCGGGGAGCTGTTTTTT.

This rearrangement joins TRBV6-2 or TRBV6-3 to TRBJ1-5; D gene uncertain. Trimming cost V 2 bases and J 5 bases, with 10 bases left between them. The length of the CDR3 is 14 residues. Germline V gene lookup returns CDR1 MNHEY and CDR2 SVGEGT. This CDR3 reads CASSYGQVDQPQHF. Here the CDR3 DNA reads TGTGCCAGCAGTTACGGCCAGGTGGATCAGCCCCAGCATTTT.

The chain employs TRBV6-5 and TRBJ1-5; 7 bases map to TRBD1. This CDR3 has 12 residues. The J segment lost 6 bases and the V segment lost 8 bases, leaving 4 bases of the junction unmatched. Per germline, CDR1 MNHEY and CDR2 SVGAGI. The chain's CDR3 is CASGYRGQPQHF. CDR3 coding DNA: TGTGCCAGCGGGTACAGGGGTCAGCCCCAGCATTTT.

The chain links TRBV5-1 to TRBJ1-3; D may be TRBD1 (5 bases). V was clipped by 0 bases and J by 0 bases, with 13 bases between them. This CDR3 has 17 residues. CDR1 and CDR2 (germline): SGHRS, YFSETQ. Here the CDR3 reads CASSLALNRPSGNTIYF. The CDR3 nucleotides are TGCGCCAGCAGCTTGGCCTTGAACAGGCCCTCTGGAAACACCATATATTTT. Full variable domain (missing parts from reference TRBV5-1 and TRBJ1-3): KAGVTQTPRYLIKTRGQQVTLSCSPISGHRSVSWYQQTPGQGLQFLFEYFSETQRNKGNFPGRFSGRQFSNSRSEMNVSTLELGDSALYLCASSLALNRPSGNTIYFGEGSWLTVV.

This clone appeared once. This chain uses TRBV28 with TRBJ1-1, with D hard to call. V was trimmed by 5 bases and J by 1 base, leaving 14 bases between them. Per germline, CDR1 MDHEN and CDR2 SYDVKM. This CDR3 is 15 amino acids long. CDR3 sequence: CASSHYGTANTEAFF. The CDR3 DNA reads TGTGCCAGCAGTCATTACGGAACAGCGAACACTGAAGCTTTCTTT.

The V call is TRBV28, the J call TRBJ1-5, with TRBD1 matching over 9 bases. The length of the CDR3 is 16 residues. V shed 5 bases, J shed 1 base, and the junction held 6 bases outside the gene matches. Germline values: CDR1 MDHEN, CDR2 SYDVKM. The CDR3 sequence: CASSTTGTGSNQPQHF. The CDR3 nucleotides read TGTGCCAGCAGTACAACCGGGACAGGGAGCAATCAGCCCCAGCATTTT.

This clone was seen a handful of times. The rearrangement uses TRBV6-2 or TRBV6-3 and TRBJ2-7; 10 bases align to TRBD2. The CDR3 covers 14 residues. Germline V CDR1 and CDR2: MNHEY, SVGEGT. J was trimmed by 7 bases and V by 2 bases; bases with no gene match: 5. The CDR3 here is CASSYPALAGEQYF. CDR3 nucleotides: TGTGCCAGCAGTTACCCGGCACTAGCGGGGGAGCAGTACTTC.

This clone appeared once. The chain employs TRBV15 and TRBJ2-5, with D possibly TRBD1 on 6 matching bases. Germline V gene lookup returns CDR1 LNHNV and CDR2 YYDKDF (reference sequence). The ends were cut back, 3 bases at V and 5 bases at J, with 10 bases in the middle. The CDR3 length is 13 residues. CDR3 in amino acids: CATSSPGEETQYF. CDR3 nucleotides: TGTGCCACCAGCAGCCCAGGGGAGGAGACCCAGTACTTC.

The chain links TRBV29-1 to TRBJ2-7, with D hard to call. V lost 4 bases and J lost 4, with 8 bases in between. This CDR3 is built from 11 residues. Looked up from germline, CDR1 is SQVTM and CDR2 is ANQGSEA. Here the CDR3 reads CSVAVQYEQYF. The CDR3 coding sequence is TGCAGCGTTGCTGTACAGTACGAGCAGTACTTC.

The CDR3 region has the DNA TGTGCCAGCAGCAAGGAGGGCGGGATGGCCTACGAGCAGTACTTC. This gives the protein CASSKEGGMAYEQYF. The gene calls are TRBV21-1 and TRBJ2-7; the DNA was not used to check the table's D call, TRBD2. TRBV21-1 counts as a pseudogene. The CDR3 is made up of 15 amino acids.